This TCR beta chain was found in a study of T-cell memory formation after mild COVID-19. Overall study: Largely, the TCR clusters proved donor specific. Overall study results and limits: Contracting CD4+ clones were located mainly in CM and EM, and CD8+ clones in EMRA. A second wave of clones peaked on day 37, and their SARS-CoV-2 specificity went unconfirmed.

Germline V lookup: CDR1 DFQATT, CDR2 SNEGSKA (reference sequence). CDR3 length: 16 amino acids. The V gene lost 1 base and the J gene lost 7 bases, with 22 bases spanning the gap. Of note for this clonotype: The antigen is undetermined.

Constant-segment primers served in 5'RACE that generated TCR alpha and TCR beta cDNA libraries bearing sample barcodes and UMIs. A single record per CDR3 protein comes from TCRdb applying MiXCR to the 5' RACE reads. The top ten clones hold about 7.4% of a sample with 550,000 to 700,000 distinct CDR3 sequences, 17% of them seen once. Sequencing was done on a sample of PBMCs or a T cell subset sorted from them (not recorded which). This clonotype originated in an adult woman who had mild COVID-19 (a few samples of this study predate the infection). Cell type and time point are not known. The genes are TRBV20-1 and TRBJ1-1, with D perhaps TRBD1 (5 bases). In DNA form, the CDR3 reads TGCAGTGCTAGAGTTGGGGCAGCACTTTACTTTGATGAAGCTTTCTTT. Protein: CSARVGAALYFDEAFF.